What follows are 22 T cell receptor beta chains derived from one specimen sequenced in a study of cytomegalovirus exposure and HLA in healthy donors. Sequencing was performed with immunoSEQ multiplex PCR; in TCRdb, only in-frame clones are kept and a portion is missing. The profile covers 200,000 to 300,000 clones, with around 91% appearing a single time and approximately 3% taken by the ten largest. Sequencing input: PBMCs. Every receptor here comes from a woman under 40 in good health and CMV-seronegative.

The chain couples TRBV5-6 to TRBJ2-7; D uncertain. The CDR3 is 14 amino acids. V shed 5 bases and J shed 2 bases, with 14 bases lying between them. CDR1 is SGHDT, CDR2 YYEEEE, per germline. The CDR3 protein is CASSPSLNPYEQYF. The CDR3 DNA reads TGTGCCAGCAGTCCAAGCCTAAACCCCTACGAGCAGTACTTC.

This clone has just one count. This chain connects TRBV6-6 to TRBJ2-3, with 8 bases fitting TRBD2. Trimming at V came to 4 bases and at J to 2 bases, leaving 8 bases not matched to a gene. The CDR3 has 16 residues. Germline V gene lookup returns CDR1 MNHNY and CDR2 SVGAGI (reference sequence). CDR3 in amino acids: CASSSKGLDLTDTQYF. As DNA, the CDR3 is TGTGCCAGCAGTTCTAAGGGACTAGATCTCACAGATACGCAGTATTTT.

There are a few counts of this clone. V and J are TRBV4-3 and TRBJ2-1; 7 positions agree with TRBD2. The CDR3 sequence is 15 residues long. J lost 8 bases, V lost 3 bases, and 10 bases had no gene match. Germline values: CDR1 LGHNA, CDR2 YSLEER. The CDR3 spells CASSQGTAAGDEQFF. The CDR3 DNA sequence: TGCGCCAGCAGCCAGGGGACCGCGGCGGGGGATGAGCAGTTCTTC.

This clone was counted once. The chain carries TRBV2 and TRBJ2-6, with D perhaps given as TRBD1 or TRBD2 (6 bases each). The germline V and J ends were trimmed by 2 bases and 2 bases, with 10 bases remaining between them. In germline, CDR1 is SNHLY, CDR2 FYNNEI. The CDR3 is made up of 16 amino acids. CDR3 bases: TGTGCCAGCAGTGAATTGGGGGGCCCTGGGGCCAACGTCCTGACTTTC. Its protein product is CASSELGGPGANVLTF.

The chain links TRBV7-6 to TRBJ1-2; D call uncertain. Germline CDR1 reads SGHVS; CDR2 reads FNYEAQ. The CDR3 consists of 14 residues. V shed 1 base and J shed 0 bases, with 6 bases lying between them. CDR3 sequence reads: CASSLGRANYGYTF. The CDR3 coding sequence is TGTGCCAGCAGCTTAGGCCGGGCTAACTATGGCTACACCTTC.

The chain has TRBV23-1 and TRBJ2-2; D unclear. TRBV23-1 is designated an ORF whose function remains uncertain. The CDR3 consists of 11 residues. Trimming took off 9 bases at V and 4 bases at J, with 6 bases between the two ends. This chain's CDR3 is CARGGTGELFF. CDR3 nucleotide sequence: TGCGCCAGAGGCGGCACCGGGGAGCTGTTTTTT.

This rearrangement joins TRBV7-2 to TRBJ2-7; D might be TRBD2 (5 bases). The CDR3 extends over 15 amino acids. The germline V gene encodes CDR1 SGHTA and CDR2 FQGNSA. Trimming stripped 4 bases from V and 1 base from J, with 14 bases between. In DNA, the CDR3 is TGTGCCAGCAGCTCCAGACCCGGGATATCCTACGAGCAGTACTTC. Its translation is CASSSRPGISYEQYF. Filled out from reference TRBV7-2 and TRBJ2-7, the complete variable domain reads GAGVSQSPSNKVTEKGKDVELRCDPISGHTALYWYRQSLGQGLEFLIYFQGNSAPDKSGLPSDRFSAERTGGSVSTLTIQRTQQEDSAVYLCASSSRPGISYEQYFGPGTRLTVT.

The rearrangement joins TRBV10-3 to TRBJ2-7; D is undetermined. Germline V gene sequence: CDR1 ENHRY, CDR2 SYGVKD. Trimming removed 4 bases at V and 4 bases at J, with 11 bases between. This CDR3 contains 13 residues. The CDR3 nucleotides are TGTGCCATCAGTGCGTTCAGTAATTACGAGCAGTACTTC. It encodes CAISAFSNYEQYF.

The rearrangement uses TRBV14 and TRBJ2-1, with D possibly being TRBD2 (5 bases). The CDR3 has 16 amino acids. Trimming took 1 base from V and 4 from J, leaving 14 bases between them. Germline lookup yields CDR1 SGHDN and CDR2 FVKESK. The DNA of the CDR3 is TGTGCCAGCAGCCAAGGCAGAGGGATGCCGTACAATGAGCAGTTCTTC. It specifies CASSQGRGMPYNEQFF.

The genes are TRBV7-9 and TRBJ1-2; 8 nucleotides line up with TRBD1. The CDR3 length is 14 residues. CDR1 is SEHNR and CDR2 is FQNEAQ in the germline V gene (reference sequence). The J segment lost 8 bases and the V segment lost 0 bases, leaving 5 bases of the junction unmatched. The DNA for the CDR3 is TGTGCCAGCAGCTTAGCTACAGGGGGAACGGGCTACACCTTC. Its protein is CASSLATGGTGYTF.

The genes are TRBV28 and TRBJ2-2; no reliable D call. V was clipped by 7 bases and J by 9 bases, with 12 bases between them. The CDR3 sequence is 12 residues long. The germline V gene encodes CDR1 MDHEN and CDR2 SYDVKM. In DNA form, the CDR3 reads TGTGCCAGCAACGACCTCGGGCGGGAGCTGTTTTTT. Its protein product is CASNDLGRELFF.

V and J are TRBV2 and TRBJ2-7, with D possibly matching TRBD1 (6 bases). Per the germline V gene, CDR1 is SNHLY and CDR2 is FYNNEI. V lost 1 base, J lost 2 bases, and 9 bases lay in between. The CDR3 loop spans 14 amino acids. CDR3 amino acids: CASSEGTVTYEQYF. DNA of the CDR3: TGTGCCAGCAGTGAAGGGACAGTCACCTACGAGCAGTACTTC.

CDR3 nucleotide sequence: TGTGCCAGCAGTTGGAGGGGATTGAACTACGAGCAGTACTTC. Its protein is CASSWRGLNYEQYF. V is TRBV28 and J is TRBJ2-7; tentatively, D is TRBD2 (6 bases). This CDR3 comprises 14 residues. V shed 4 bases and J shed 3 bases, with 13 bases lying between them. Per germline, CDR1 MDHEN and CDR2 SYDVKM.

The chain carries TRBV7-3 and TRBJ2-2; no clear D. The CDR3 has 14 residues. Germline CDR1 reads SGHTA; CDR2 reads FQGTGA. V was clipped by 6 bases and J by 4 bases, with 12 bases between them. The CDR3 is CASSVTEGTGELFF. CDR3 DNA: TGTGCCAGCAGTGTAACGGAAGGCACCGGGGAGCTGTTTTTT.

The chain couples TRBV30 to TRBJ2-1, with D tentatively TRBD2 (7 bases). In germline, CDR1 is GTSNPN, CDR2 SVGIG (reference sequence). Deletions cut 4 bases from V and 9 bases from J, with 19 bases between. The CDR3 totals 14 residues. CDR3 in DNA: TGTGCCTGGAATCGGGGGGCCGGGGCTTTTGAGCAGTTCTTC. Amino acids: CAWNRGAGAFEQFF.

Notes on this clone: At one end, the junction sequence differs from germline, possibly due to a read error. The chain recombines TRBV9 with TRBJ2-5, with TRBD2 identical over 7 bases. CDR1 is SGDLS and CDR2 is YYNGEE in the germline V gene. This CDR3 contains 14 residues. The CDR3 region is CASSGTSHQETQYF. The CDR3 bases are TGTGCCAGCAGCGGGACTAGTCACCAGGAGACCCAGTACTTC. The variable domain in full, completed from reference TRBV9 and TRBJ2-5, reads DSGVTQTPKHLITATGQRVTLRCSPRSGDLSVYWYQQSLDQGLQFLIQYYNGEERAKGNILERFSAQQFPDLHSELNLSSLELGDSALYFCASSGTSHQETQYFGPGTRLLVL.

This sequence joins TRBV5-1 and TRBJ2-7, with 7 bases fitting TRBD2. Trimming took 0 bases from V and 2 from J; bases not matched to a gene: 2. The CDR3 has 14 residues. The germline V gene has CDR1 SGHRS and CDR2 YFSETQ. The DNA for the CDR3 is TGCGCCAGCAGCTTGGATGCGGGAGCCTACGAGCAGTACTTC. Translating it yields CASSLDAGAYEQYF.

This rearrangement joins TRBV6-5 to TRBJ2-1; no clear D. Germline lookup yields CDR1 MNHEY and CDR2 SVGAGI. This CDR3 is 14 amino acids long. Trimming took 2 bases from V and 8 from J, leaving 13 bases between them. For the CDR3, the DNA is TGTGCCAGCAGTTACGGGGTAGTCTTGGATGAGCAGTTCTTC. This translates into CASSYGVVLDEQFF.

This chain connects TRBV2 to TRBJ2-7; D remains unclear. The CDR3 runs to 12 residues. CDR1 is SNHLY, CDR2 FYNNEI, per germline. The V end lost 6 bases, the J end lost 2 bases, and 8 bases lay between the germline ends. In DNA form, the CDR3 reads TGTGCCAGCAGGAAAATAGCCTACGAGCAGTACTTC. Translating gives CASRKIAYEQYF. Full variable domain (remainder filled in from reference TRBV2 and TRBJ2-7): EPEVTQTPSHQVTQMGQEVILRCVPISNHLYFYWYRQILGQKVEFLVSFYNNEISEKSEIFDDQFSVERPDGSNFTLKIRSTKLEDSAMYFCASRKIAYEQYFGPGTRLTVT.

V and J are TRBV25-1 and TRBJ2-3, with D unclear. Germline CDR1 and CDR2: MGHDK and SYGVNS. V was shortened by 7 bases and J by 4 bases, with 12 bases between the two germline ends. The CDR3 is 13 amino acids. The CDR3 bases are TGTGCCAGCACCCGAAGAGCATCAGATACGCAGTATTTT. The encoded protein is CASTRRASDTQYF. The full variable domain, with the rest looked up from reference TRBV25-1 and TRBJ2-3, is EADIYQTPRYLVIGTGKKITLECSQTMGHDKMYWYQQDPGMELHLIHYSYGVNSTEKGDLSSESTVSRIRTEHFPLTLESARPSHTSQYLCASTRRASDTQYFGPGTRLTVL.

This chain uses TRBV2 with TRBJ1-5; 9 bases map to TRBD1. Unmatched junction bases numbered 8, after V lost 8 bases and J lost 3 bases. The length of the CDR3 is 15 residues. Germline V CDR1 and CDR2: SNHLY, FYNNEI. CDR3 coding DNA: TGTGCCAGCCAACCGACAGGGGGACTCAATCAGCCCCAGCATTTT. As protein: CASQPTGGLNQPQHF.

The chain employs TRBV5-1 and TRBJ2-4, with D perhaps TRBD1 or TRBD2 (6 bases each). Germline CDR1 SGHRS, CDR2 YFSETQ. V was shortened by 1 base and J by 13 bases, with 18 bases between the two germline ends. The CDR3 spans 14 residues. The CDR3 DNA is TGCGCCAGCAGCTTGTGGGGGGCAGAGGAGGCACAGTACTTC. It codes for CASSLWGAEEAQYF.